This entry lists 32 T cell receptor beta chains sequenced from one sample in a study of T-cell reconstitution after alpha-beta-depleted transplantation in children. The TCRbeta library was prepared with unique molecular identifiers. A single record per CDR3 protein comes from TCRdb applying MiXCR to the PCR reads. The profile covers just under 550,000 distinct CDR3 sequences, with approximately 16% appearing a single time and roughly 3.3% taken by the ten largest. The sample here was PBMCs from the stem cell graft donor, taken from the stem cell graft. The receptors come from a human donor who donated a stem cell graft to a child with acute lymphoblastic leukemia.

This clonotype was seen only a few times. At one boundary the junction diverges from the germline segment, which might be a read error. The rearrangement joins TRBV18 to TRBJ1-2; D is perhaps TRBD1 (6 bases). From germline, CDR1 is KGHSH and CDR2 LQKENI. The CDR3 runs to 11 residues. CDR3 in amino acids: CASSQGQNVSF. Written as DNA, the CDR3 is TGTGCCAGCTCACAAGGACAGAACGTATCATTC.

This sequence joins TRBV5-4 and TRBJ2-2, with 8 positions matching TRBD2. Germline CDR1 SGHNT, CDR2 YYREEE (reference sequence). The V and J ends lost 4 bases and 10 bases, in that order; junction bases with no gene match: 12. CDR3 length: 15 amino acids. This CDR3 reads CASSPRSGGWEELFF. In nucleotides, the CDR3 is TGTGCCAGCAGCCCGAGAAGCGGGGGATGGGAGGAGCTGTTTTTT.

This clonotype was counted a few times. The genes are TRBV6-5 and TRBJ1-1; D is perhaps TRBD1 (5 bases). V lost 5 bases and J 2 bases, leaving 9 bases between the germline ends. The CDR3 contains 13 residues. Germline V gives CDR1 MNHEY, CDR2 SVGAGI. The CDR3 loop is CASSHDSNTEAFF. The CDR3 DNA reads TGTGCCAGCAGTCACGACAGTAACACTGAAGCTTTCTTT.

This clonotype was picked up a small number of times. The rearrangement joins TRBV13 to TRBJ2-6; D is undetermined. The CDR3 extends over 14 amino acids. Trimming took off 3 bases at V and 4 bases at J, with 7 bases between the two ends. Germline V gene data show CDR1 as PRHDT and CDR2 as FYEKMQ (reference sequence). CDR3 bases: TGTGCCAGCAGCTTTATTTTCGGGGCCAACGTCCTGACTTTC. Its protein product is CASSFIFGANVLTF.

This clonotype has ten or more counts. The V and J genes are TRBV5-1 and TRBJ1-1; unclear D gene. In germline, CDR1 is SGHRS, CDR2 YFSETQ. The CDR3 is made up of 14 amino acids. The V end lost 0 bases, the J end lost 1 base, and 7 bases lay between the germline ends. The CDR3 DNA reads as TGCGCCAGCAGCTTGGTGTCAGGGAACACTGAAGCTTTCTTT. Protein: CASSLVSGNTEAFF.

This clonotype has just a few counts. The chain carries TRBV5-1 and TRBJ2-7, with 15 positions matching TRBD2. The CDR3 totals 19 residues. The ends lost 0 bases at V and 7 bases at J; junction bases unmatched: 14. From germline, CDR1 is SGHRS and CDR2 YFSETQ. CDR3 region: CASSLATGTSGRRPREQYF. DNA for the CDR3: TGCGCCAGCAGCTTGGCAACTGGGACTAGCGGGAGGCGCCCGAGGGAGCAGTACTTC.

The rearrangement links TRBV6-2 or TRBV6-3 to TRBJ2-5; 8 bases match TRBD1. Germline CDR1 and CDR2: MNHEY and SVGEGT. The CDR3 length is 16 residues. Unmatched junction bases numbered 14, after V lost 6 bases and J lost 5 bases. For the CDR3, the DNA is TGTGCCAGCAGCCCAACGGGCGGACAGGGTTACGAGACCCAGTACTTC. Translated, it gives CASSPTGGQGYETQYF.

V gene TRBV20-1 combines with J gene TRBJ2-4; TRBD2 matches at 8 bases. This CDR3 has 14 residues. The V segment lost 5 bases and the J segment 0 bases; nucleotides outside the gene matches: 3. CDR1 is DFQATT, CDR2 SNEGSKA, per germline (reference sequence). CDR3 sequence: CSAFSGIAKNIQYF. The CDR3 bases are TGCAGTGCTTTTAGCGGGATAGCCAAAAACATTCAGTACTTC.

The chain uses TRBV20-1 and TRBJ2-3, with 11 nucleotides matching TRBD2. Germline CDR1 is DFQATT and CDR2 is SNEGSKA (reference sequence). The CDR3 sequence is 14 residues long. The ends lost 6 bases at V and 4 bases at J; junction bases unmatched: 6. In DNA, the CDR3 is TGCAGTGCAACTAGCGGGAGAAGGCCAGATACGCAGTATTTT. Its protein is CSATSGRRPDTQYF.

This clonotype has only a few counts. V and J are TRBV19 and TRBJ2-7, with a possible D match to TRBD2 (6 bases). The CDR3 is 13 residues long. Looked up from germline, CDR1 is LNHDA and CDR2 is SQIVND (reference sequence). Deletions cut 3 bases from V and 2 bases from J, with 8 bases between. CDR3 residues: CASSMWEAYEQYF. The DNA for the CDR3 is TGTGCCAGTAGTATGTGGGAGGCCTACGAGCAGTACTTC.

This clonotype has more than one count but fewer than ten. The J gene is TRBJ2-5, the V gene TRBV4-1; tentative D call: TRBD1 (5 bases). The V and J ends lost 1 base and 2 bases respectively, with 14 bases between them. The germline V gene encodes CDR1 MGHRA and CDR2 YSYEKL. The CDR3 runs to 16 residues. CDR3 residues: CASSQGIQGWQETQYF. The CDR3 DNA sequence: TGCGCCAGCAGCCAAGGTATCCAGGGTTGGCAAGAGACCCAGTACTTC.

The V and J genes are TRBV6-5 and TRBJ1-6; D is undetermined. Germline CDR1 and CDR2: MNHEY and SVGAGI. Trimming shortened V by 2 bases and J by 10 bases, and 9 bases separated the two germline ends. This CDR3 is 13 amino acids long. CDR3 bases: TGTGCCAGCAGTTACCCCGGGGAGTCACCCCTCCACTTT. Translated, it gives CASSYPGESPLHF.

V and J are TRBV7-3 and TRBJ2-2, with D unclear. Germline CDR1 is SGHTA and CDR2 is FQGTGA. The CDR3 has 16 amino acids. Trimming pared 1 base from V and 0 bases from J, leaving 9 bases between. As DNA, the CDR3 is TGTGCCAGCAGCTTAAATCGACTGACGAACACCGGGGAGCTGTTTTTT. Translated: CASSLNRLTNTGELFF.

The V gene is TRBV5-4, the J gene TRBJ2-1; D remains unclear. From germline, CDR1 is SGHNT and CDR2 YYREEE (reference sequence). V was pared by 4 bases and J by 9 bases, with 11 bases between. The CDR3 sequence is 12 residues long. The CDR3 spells CASSRSETEQFF. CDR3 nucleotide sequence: TGTGCCAGCAGCCGTTCGGAGACTGAGCAGTTCTTC.

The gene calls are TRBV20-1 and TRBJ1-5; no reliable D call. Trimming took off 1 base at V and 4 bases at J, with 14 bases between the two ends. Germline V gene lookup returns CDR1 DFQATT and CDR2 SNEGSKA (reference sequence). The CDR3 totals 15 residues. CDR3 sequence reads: CSARVTGQPNQPQHF. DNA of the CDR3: TGCAGTGCTAGAGTGACTGGGCAACCAAATCAGCCCCAGCATTTT.

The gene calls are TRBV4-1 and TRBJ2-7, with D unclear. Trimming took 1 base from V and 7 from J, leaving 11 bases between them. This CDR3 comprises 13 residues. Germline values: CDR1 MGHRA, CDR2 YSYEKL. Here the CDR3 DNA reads TGCGCCAGCAGCCAAGTGCCCGGGTTGGAGCAGTACTTC. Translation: CASSQVPGLEQYF.

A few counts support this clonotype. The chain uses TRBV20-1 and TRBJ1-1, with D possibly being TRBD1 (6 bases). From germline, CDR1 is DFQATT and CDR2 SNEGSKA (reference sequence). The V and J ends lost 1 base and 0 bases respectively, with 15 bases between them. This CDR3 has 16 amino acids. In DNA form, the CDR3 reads TGCAGTGCTAGAGTGGCAAGGACAGCGATGAACACTGAAGCTTTCTTT. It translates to CSARVARTAMNTEAFF.

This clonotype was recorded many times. The CDR3 is CASSQGGGQPQHF. The DNA for the CDR3 is TGTGCCAGTTCACAGGGAGGCGGCCAGCCCCAGCATTTT. The chain joins TRBV12-3 or TRBV12-4 to TRBJ1-5; D is possibly TRBD1 (6 bases). The germline V and J ends were trimmed by 9 bases and 7 bases, with 16 bases remaining between them. The CDR3 is 13 residues long.

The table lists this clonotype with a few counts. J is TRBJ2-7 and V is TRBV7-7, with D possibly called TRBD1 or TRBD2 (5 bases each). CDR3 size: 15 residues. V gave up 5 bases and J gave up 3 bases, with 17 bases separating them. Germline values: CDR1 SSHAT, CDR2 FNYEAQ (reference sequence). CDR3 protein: CASSPGRVSRYEQYF. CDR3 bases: TGTGCCAGCAGCCCAGGGCGGGTTTCGCGCTACGAGCAGTACTTC.

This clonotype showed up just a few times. CDR3 DNA: TGCAGTGCTAGAGATCTGGTACAGGGGGGGGATAATTCACCCCTCCACTTT. It is translated as CSARDLVQGGDNSPLHF. J is TRBJ1-6 and V is TRBV20-1; 8 nucleotides agree with TRBD1. J lost 5 bases, V lost 0 bases, and 9 bases had no gene match. This CDR3 has 17 amino acids. Germline V gene sequence: CDR1 DFQATT, CDR2 SNEGSKA (reference sequence).

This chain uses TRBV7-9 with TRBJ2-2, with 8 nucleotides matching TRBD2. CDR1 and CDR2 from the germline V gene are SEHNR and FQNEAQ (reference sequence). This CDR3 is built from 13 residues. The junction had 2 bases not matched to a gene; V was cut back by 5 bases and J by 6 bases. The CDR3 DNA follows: TGTGCCAGCAGCCGAGCGGGAGCCGGGGAGCTGTTTTTT. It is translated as CASSRAGAGELFF.

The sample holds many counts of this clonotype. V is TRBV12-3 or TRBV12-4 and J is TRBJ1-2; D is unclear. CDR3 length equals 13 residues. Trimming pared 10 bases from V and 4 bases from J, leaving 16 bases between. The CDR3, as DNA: TGTGCCACCTATTCAAGTTCGAGCTATGGCTACACCTTC. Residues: CATYSSSSYGYTF.

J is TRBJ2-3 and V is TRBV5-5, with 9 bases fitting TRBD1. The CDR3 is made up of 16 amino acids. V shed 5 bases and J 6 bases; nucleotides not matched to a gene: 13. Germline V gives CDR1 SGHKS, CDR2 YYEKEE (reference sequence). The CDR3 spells CASRRNRDRDADTQYF. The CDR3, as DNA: TGTGCCAGCAGGAGAAACCGGGACAGGGATGCGGATACGCAGTATTTT.

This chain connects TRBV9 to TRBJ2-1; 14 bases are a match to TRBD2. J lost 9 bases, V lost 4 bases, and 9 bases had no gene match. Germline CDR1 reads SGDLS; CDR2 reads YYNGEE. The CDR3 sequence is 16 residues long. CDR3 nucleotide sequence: TGTGCCAGCAGCCTCGACGGGACTAGCGGGAGTATTGAGCAGTTCTTC. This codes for CASSLDGTSGSIEQFF.

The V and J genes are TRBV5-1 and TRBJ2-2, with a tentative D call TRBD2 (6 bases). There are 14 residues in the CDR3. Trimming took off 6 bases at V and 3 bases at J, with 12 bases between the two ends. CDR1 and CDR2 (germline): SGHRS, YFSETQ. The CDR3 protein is CASMEGRHTGELFF. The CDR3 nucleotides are TGCGCCAGCATGGAGGGGCGCCACACCGGGGAGCTGTTTTTT.

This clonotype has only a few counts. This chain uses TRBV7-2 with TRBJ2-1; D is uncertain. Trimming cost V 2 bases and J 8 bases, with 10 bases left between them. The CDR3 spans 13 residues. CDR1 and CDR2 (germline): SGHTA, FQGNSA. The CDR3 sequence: CASSLRPQDEQFF. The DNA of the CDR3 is TGTGCCAGCAGCTTAAGGCCTCAGGATGAGCAGTTCTTC. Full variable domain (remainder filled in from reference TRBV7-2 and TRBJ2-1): GAGVSQSPSNKVTEKGKDVELRCDPISGHTALYWYRQSLGQGLEFLIYFQGNSAPDKSGLPSDRFSAERTGGSVSTLTIQRTQQEDSAVYLCASSLRPQDEQFFGPGTRLTVL.

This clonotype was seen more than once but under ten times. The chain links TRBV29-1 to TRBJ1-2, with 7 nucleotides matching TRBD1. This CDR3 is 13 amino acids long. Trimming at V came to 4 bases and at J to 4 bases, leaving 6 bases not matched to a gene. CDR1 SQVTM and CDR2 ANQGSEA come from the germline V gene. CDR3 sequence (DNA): TGCAGCGTTGTGACAGGGTACGGCTATGGCTACACCTTC. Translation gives CSVVTGYGYGYTF.

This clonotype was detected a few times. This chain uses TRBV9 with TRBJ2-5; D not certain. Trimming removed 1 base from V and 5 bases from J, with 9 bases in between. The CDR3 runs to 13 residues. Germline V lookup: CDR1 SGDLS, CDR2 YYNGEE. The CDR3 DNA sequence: TGTGCCAGCAGCGTATTCTCTCGGGAGACCCAGTACTTC. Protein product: CASSVFSRETQYF.

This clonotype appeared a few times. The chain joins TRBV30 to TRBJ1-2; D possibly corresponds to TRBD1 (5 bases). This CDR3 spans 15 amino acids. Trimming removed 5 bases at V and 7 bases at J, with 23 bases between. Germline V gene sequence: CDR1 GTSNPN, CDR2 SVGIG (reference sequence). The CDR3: CAWGSPWGPRGGYTF. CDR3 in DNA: TGTGCCTGGGGGTCCCCCTGGGGACCTCGGGGTGGCTACACCTTC.

The CDR3 spells CASSVQGTNYGYTF. The CDR3 DNA reads TGCGCCAGCAGCGTTCAGGGGACTAACTATGGCTACACCTTC. The chain links TRBV5-1 to TRBJ1-2, with D maybe TRBD1 (6 bases). Trimming took 4 bases from V and 0 from J, leaving 10 bases between them. CDR1 and CDR2 (germline): SGHRS, YFSETQ. The CDR3 is made up of 14 amino acids.

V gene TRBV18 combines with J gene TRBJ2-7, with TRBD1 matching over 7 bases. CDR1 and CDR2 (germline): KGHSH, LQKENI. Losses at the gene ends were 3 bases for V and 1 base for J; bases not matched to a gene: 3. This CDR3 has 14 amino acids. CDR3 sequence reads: CASSPSGQSYEQYF. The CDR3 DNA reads TGTGCCAGCTCACCGTCGGGACAGTCCTACGAGCAGTACTTC.

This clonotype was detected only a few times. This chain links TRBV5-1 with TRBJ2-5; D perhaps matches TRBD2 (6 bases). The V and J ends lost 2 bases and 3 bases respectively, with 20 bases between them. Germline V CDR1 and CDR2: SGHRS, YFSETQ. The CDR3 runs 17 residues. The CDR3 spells CASSFLSGVRVEETQYF. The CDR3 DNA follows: TGCGCCAGCAGCTTTCTTTCGGGGGTGAGGGTCGAAGAGACCCAGTACTTC.